The present TCR beta chain was sequenced within a study of PD-L1 blockade in urothelial cancer. Time point of the sample: peripheral blood 6 weeks after treatment start. Germline CDR1 LNHDA, CDR2 SQIVND (reference sequence). Trimming left V 7 bases short and J 7 bases short, with 14 bases between. The CDR3 loop spans 13 amino acids. Sequencing used immunoSEQ multiplex PCR; TCRdb keeps in-frame clones, though not all of them. The sample includes some 30,000 clones, approximately 81% of them seen just once. The TCR comes from a man between 65 and 79 years old with urothelial cancer. The chain has TRBV19 and TRBJ1-5; D call uncertain. This specimen was PBMCs, taken around atezolizumab (anti-PD-L1) treatment. CDR3 DNA: TGTGCCAGTATGGGAGGAGGGTGGCAGCCCCAGCATTTT. It codes for CASMGGGWQPQHF.